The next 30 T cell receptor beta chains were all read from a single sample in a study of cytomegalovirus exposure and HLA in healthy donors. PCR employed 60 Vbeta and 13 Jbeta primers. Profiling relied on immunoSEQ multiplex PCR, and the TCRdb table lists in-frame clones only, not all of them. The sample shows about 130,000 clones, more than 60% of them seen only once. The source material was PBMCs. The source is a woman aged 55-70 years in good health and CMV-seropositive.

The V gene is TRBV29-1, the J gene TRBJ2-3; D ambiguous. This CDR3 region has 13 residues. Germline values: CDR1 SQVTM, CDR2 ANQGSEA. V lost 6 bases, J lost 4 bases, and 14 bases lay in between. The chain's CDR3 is CSVCKLGADTQYF. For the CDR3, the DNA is TGCAGCGTGTGTAAGCTTGGAGCAGATACGCAGTATTTT.

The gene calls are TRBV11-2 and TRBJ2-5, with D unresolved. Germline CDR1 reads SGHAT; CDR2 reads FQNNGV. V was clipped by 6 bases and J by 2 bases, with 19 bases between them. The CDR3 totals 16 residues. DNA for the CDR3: TGTGCCAGCAGTTCCCGCTTGACGGGTTCACAAGAGACCCAGTACTTC. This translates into CASSSRLTGSQETQYF.

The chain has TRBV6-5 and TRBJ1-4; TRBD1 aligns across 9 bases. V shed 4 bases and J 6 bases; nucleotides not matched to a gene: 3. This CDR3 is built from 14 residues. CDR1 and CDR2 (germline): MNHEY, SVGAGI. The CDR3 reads CASSSRDRDEKLFF. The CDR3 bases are TGTGCCAGCAGTTCCCGGGACAGGGATGAAAAACTGTTTTTT.

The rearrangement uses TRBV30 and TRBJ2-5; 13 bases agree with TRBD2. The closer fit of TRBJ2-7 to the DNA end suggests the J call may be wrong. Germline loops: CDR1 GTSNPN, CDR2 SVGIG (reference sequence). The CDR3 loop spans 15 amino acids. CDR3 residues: CAWSYGLAGAYEQYF. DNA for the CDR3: TGTGCCTGGAGTTATGGACTAGCGGGAGCCTACGAGCAGTACTTC.

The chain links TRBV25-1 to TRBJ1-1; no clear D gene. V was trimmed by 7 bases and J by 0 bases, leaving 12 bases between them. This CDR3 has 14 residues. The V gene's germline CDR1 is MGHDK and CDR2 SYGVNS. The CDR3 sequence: CASTGQIMNTEAFF. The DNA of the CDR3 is TGTGCCAGCACTGGTCAGATAATGAACACTGAAGCTTTCTTT.

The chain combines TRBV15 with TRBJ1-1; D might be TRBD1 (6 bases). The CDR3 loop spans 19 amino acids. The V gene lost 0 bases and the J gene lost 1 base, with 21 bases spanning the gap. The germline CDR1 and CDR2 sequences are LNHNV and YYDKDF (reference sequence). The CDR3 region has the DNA TGTGCCACCAGCAGAGAATCCCTTGTTTTCGGGACACAGAACACTGAAGCTTTCTTT. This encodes CATSRESLVFGTQNTEAFF.

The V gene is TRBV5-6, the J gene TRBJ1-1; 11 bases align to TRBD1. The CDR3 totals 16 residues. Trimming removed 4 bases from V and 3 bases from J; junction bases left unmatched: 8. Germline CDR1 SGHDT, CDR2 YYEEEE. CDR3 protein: CASSRGTGGYDTEAFF. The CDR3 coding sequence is TGTGCCAGCAGCCGGGGGACAGGGGGTTACGACACTGAAGCTTTCTTT.

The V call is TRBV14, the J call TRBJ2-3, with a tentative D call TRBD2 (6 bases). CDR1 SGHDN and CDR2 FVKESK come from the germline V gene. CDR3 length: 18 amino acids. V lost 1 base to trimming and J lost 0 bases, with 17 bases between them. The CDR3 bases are TGTGCCAGCAGCCAAGGTCACGCTAGCGTCTCTAGCACAGATACGCAGTATTTT. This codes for CASSQGHASVSSTDTQYF.

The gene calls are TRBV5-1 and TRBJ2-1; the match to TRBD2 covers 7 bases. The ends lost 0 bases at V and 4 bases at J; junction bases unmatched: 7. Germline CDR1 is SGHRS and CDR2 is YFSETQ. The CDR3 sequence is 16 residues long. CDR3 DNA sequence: TGCGCCAGCAGCTTGGGCGCGGCTAGCGGTTACAATGAGCAGTTCTTC. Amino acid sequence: CASSLGAASGYNEQFF.

CDR3 in DNA: TGTGCCAGCAGCCGAGGGGGCGAAAGCAATCAGCCCCAGCATTTT. Its protein is CASSRGGESNQPQHF. The chain is built from TRBV5-4 and TRBJ1-5; 7 bases fit TRBD1. From germline, CDR1 is SGHNT and CDR2 YYREEE (reference sequence). J was trimmed by 1 base and V by 4 bases; bases with no gene match: 5. The CDR3 runs to 15 residues.

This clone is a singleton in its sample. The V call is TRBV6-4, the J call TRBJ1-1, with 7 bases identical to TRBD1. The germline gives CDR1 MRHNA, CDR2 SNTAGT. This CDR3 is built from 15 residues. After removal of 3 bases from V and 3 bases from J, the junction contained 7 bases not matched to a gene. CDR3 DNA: TGTGCCAGCAGTGAGGAAGCAGGGGGATACACTGAAGCTTTCTTT. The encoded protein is CASSEEAGGYTEAFF.

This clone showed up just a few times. The CDR3 region has the DNA TGTGCCTGGACAGGGTACGGGAGAGGGCAGTTCTTC. Translating it yields CAWTGYGRGQFF. The chain joins TRBV30 to TRBJ2-1; TRBD2 is a possible D gene (6 bases). Germline CDR1 GTSNPN, CDR2 SVGIG (reference sequence). V was clipped by 4 bases and J by 12 bases, with 16 bases between them. This CDR3 has 12 amino acids.

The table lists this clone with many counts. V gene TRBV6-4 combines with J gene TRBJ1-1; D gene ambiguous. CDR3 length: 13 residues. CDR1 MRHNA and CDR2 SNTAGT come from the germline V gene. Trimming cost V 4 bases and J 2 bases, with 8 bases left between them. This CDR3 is CASSAEENTEAFF. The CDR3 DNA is TGTGCCAGCAGTGCAGAGGAAAACACTGAAGCTTTCTTT.

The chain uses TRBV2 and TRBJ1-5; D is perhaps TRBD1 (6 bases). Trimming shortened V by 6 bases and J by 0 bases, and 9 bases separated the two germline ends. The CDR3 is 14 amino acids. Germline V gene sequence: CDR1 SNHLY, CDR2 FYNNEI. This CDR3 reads CASRQGYSNQPQHF. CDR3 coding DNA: TGTGCCAGCAGACAGGGATATAGCAATCAGCCCCAGCATTTT.

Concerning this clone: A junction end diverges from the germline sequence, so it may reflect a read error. The CDR3 loop is CATNRTGQVNQPQHF. CDR3 DNA sequence: TGTGCCACCAACAGAACGGGACAGGTCAATCAGCCCCAGCATTTT. The V call is TRBV15, the J call TRBJ1-5; 8 bases are a match to TRBD1. Germline CDR1 is LNHNV and CDR2 is YYDKDF (reference sequence). The CDR3 runs to 15 residues.

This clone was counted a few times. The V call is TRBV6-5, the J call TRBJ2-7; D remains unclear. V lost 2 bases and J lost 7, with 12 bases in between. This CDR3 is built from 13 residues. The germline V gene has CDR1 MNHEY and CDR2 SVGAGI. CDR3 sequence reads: CASSYDRVREQYF. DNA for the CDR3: TGTGCCAGCAGTTACGATCGGGTGCGGGAGCAGTACTTC.

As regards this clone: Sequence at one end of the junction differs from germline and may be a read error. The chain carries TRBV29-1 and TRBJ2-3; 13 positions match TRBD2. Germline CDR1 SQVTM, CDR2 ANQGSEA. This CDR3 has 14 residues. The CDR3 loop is CSVEGTSGADTQYF. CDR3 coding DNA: TGCAGCGTCGAAGGGACTAGCGGGGCAGATACGCAGTATTTT.

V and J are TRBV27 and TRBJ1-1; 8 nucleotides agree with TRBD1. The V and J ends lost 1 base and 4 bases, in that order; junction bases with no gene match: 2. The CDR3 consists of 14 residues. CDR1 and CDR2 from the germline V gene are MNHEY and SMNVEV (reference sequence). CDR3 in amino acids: CASSLFDRGTEAFF. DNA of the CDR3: TGTGCCAGCAGTTTATTCGACAGGGGCACTGAAGCTTTCTTT.

The CDR3, as DNA: TGTGCCAGCAGCCAAGGGTCCCACAGGAGTGGAGGCTACACCTTC. As protein: CASSQGSHRSGGYTF. The chain joins TRBV14 to TRBJ1-2; the D gene is possibly TRBD1 (5 bases). V lost 1 base, J lost 8 bases, and 17 bases lay in between. The CDR3 loop spans 15 amino acids. Germline assignment: CDR1 SGHDN and CDR2 FVKESK. Based on the CDR3 plus reference TRBV14 and TRBJ1-2, the full variable domain is EAGVTQFPSHSVIEKGQTVTLRCDPISGHDNLYWYRRVMGKEIKFLLHFVKESKQDESGMPNNRFLAERTGGTYSTLKVQPAELEDSGVYFCASSQGSHRSGGYTFGSGTRLTVV.

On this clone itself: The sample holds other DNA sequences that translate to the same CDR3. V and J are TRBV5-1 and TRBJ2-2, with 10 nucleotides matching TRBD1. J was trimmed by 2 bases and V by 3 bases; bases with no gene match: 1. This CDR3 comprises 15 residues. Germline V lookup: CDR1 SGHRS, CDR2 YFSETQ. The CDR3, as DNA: TGCGCCAGCAGCTGGGACAGGGGCAACACCGGGGAGCTGTTTTTT. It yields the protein CASSWDRGNTGELFF.

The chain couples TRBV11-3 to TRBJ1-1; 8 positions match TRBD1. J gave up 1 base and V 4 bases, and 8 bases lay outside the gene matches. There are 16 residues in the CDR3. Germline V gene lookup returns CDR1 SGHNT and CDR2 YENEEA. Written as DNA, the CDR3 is TGTGCCAGCAGCTCATCCCAGGGGGCTAAGAACACTGAAGCTTTCTTT. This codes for CASSSSQGAKNTEAFF.

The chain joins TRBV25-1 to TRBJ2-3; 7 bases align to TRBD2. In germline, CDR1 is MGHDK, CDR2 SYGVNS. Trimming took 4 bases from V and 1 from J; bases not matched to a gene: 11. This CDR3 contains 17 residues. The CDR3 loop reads CASSGGGISEGTDTQYF. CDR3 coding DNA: TGTGCCAGCAGTGGGGGGGGGATTTCCGAGGGCACAGATACGCAGTATTTT.

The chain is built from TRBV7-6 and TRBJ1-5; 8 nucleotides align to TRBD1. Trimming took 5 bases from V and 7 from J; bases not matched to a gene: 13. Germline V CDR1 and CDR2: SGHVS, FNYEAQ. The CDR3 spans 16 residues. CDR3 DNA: TGTGCCAGCAGCCCTGAGGACAGGGCTCCGGGCCAGCCCCAGCATTTT. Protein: CASSPEDRAPGQPQHF. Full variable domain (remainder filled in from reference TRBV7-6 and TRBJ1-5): GAGVSQSPRYKVTKRGQDVALRCDPISGHVSLYWYRQALGQGPEFLTYFNYEAQQDKSGLPNDRFSAERPEGSISTLTIQRTEQRDSAMYRCASSPEDRAPGQPQHFGDGTRLSIL.

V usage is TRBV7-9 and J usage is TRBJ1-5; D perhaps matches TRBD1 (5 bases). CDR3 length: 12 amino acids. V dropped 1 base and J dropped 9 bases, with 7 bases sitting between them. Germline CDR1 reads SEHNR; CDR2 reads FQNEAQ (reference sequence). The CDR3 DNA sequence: TGTGCCAGCAGCTTAGGGAGGGGGCCCCAGCATTTT. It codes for CASSLGRGPQHF.

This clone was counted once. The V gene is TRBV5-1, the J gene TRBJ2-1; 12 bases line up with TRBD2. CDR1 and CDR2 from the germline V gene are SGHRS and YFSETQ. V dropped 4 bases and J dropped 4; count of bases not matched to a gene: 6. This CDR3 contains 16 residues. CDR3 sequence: CASSNRLAGEYNEQFF. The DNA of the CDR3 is TGCGCCAGCAGCAACCGACTAGCGGGAGAGTACAATGAGCAGTTCTTC.

The CDR3 is CASSYLNGRRDEQYF. The DNA for the CDR3 is TGTGCCAGCAGTTACCTGAACGGGAGGCGCGACGAGCAGTACTTC. The V and J genes are TRBV6-5 and TRBJ2-7, with 7 nucleotides matching TRBD2. Germline trimming cut 2 bases from V and 5 bases from J; bases unmatched to any gene: 9. Germline V gives CDR1 MNHEY, CDR2 SVGAGI. The CDR3 is 15 residues long.

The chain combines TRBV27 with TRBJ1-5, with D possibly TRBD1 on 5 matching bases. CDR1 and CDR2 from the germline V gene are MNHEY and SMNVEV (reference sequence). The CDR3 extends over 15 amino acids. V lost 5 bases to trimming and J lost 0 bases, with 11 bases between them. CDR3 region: CASSTTVGSNQPQHF. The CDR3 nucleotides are TGTGCCAGCAGTACGACAGTAGGTAGCAATCAGCCCCAGCATTTT.

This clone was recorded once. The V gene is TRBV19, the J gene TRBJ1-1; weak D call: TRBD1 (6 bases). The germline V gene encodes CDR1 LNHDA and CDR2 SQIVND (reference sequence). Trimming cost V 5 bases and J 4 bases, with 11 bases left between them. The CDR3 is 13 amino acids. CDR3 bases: TGTGCCAGTAGTCCCCAGGGGCCCACTGAAGCTTTCTTT. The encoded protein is CASSPQGPTEAFF.

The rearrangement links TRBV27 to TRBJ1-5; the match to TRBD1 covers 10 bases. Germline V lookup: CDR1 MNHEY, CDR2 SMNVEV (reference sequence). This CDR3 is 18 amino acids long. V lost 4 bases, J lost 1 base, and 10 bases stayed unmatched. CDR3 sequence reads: CASSSNRDRGSSNQPQHF. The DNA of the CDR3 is TGTGCCAGCAGTTCAAACCGGGACAGGGGATCGAGCAATCAGCCCCAGCATTTT.

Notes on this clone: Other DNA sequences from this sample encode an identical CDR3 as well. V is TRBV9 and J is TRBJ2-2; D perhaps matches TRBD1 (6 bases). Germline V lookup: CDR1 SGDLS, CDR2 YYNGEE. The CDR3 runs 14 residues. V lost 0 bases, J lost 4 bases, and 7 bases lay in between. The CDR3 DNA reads TGTGCCAGCAGCGTAGTAGGGGGCACCGGGGAGCTGTTTTTT. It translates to CASSVVGGTGELFF.